One sample yielded the 5 T cell receptor beta chains listed below, sequenced in a study of CD8 T cells in Susac syndrome. Random hexamers were used to reverse transcribe the RNA input (roughly 0.5 to 1 ug). TCRdb re-called the immunoSEQ multiplex PCR reads with MiXCR, one entry per CDR3 protein. The table has 65,000 to 95,000 distinct CDR3 sequences, about 93% seen once; the top ten hold under 1%. Sequencing input: CD8+ T cells from PBMCs. The receptors shown here come from a human donor with Susac syndrome.

This sequence joins TRBV12-3 or TRBV12-4 and TRBJ1-1; tentative D call: TRBD1 (5 bases). V was trimmed by 2 bases and J by 0 bases, leaving 13 bases between them. The CDR3 extends over 16 amino acids. The CDR3, as DNA: TGTGCCAGCAGTTTATGGCCAGGGTCAATGAACACTGAAGCTTTCTTT. It specifies CASSLWPGSMNTEAFF.

The rearrangement uses TRBV9 and TRBJ2-1, with TRBD2 matching 14 bases. V gave up 0 bases and J gave up 7 bases; unmatched junction bases: 0. This CDR3 is 15 amino acids long. Germline loops: CDR1 SGDLS, CDR2 YYNGEE. This CDR3 is CASSVGLAGGNEQFF. CDR3 coding DNA: TGTGCCAGCAGCGTAGGACTAGCGGGAGGGAATGAGCAGTTCTTC.

The rearrangement joins TRBV6-2 or TRBV6-3 to TRBJ2-1; D is unresolved. Trimming cost V 2 bases and J 8 bases, with 13 bases left between them. Germline loops: CDR1 MNHEY, CDR2 SVGEGT. The CDR3 is 14 residues long. The CDR3 DNA reads TGTGCCAGCAGTTACGCTAGTGAATGGGATGAGCAGTTCTTC. This sequence encodes CASSYASEWDEQFF.

V usage is TRBV14 and J usage is TRBJ2-7; D perhaps matches TRBD2 (6 bases). Germline V gene lookup returns CDR1 SGHDN and CDR2 FVKESK. This CDR3 spans 15 amino acids. The V end lost 0 bases, the J end lost 3 bases, and 12 bases lay between the germline ends. The CDR3, as DNA: TGTGCCAGCAGCCAAGAATCGACTAGAGGCTACGAGCAGTACTTC. This codes for CASSQESTRGYEQYF. Full variable domain (remainder filled in from reference TRBV14 and TRBJ2-7): EAGVTQFPSHSVIEKGQTVTLRCDPISGHDNLYWYRRVMGKEIKFLLHFVKESKQDESGMPNNRFLAERTGGTYSTLKVQPAELEDSGVYFCASSQESTRGYEQYFGPGTRLTVT.

For this clonotype: At one end the junction does not follow the germline gene, possibly because of a read error. The chain links TRBV11-2 to TRBJ2-4; D unresolved. The CDR3 is made up of 12 amino acids. CDR1 and CDR2 (germline): SGHAT, FQNNGV. Here the CDR3 DNA reads TGTGCCAGCAGGTTAGGGTCGGACATTCAGTACTTC. Translating gives CASRLGSDIQYF.